One sample yielded the 21 T cell receptor beta chains listed below, sequenced in a study of blood T cells in healthy people across ages. With a J-beta primer mix and a sample-barcoded 5' primer, a second PCR ran about 7 to 11 cycles. TCRdb redid the calling of the 5' RACE reads with MiXCR, one entry per CDR3 protein. This sample has over 1,500,000 distinct CDR3 sequences; less than 50% occur once, and the top ten carry 2.1%. Sequencing input: blood. These receptors were collected from a woman between 35 and 50 years old in good health.

The chain employs TRBV28 and TRBJ2-5, with TRBD1 as a possible D gene (6 bases). V dropped 2 bases and J dropped 5 bases, with 18 bases sitting between them. The CDR3 spans 16 residues. Germline loops: CDR1 MDHEN, CDR2 SYDVKM. As DNA, the CDR3 is TGTGCCAGCAGTTTAGGAGACACAGGGTTTGGGGAGACCCAGTACTTC. Translating gives CASSLGDTGFGETQYF.

This clonotype showed up just a few times. The CDR3 sequence is CASTSDRGYGYTF. The DNA of the CDR3 is TGTGCCAGCACGTCTGACAGGGGATATGGCTACACCTTC. The rearrangement uses TRBV6-5 and TRBJ1-2; TRBD1 agrees at 8 bases. The CDR3 has 13 amino acids. The V gene end was trimmed by 7 bases and the J gene end by 5 bases; junction bases not matched to a gene: 6. The germline gives CDR1 MNHEY, CDR2 SVGAGI.

In its sample, this clonotype was seen a few times. The chain employs TRBV7-2 and TRBJ1-5; D is possibly TRBD1 (5 bases). Germline V gene lookup returns CDR1 SGHTA and CDR2 FQGNSA. The CDR3 has 18 amino acids. V lost 4 bases, J lost 2 bases, and 21 bases lay in between. CDR3 sequence reads: CASSSLPGRGGGNQPQHF. DNA for the CDR3: TGTGCCAGCAGCTCCCTCCCCGGCCGGGGCGGAGGCAATCAGCCCCAGCATTTT.

A few counts support this clonotype. The DNA of the CDR3 is TGCGCCAGCAGCCAAGATCTAGCGGGGCGTGTAGATACGCAGTATTTT. Translation gives CASSQDLAGRVDTQYF. The gene calls are TRBV4-3 and TRBJ2-3, with 9 bases matching TRBD2. Per germline, CDR1 LGHNA and CDR2 YSLEER. The V and J ends lost 0 bases and 5 bases, in that order; junction bases with no gene match: 6. This CDR3 has 16 residues.

V usage is TRBV7-2 and J usage is TRBJ2-7; no clear D gene. The CDR3 extends over 15 amino acids. V shed 0 bases and J shed 7 bases, with 16 bases lying between them. Germline loops: CDR1 SGHTA, CDR2 FQGNSA. The CDR3 loop reads CASSLARFREREQYF. CDR3 DNA sequence: TGTGCCAGCAGCTTAGCGCGCTTCCGCGAAAGGGAGCAGTACTTC.

This clonotype has just a few counts. The rearrangement links TRBV27 to TRBJ1-2; 7 bases line up with TRBD1. The CDR3 consists of 18 residues. Germline V lookup: CDR1 MNHEY, CDR2 SMNVEV (reference sequence). The J segment lost 0 bases and the V segment lost 6 bases, leaving 16 bases of the junction unmatched. CDR3 coding DNA: TGTGCCAGCAGGCCCGCCGGATTGGGACAGCGGTCTAACTATGGCTACACCTTC. Amino acid sequence: CASRPAGLGQRSNYGYTF.

The chain has TRBV6-6 and TRBJ2-2, with 9 bases that match TRBD1. The CDR3 is made up of 16 amino acids. Germline-derived CDR1 and CDR2 are MNHNY and SVGAGI (reference sequence). Germline trimming cut 2 bases from V and 1 base from J; bases unmatched to any gene: 2. CDR3 protein: CASSYDRGKNTGELFF. The CDR3 DNA follows: TGTGCCAGCAGTTACGACAGGGGGAAGAACACCGGGGAGCTGTTTTTT.

The V call is TRBV5-1, the J call TRBJ2-7; possibly TRBD2 for D (5 bases). The germline V gene encodes CDR1 SGHRS and CDR2 YFSETQ. Trimming shortened V by 1 base and J by 2 bases, and 10 bases separated the two germline ends. The CDR3 length is 14 residues. CDR3 in amino acids: CASSLSAVPYEQYF. CDR3 bases: TGCGCCAGCAGCTTGTCAGCGGTCCCCTACGAGCAGTACTTC.

The rearrangement uses TRBV12-3 or TRBV12-4 and TRBJ2-6; D uncertain. The CDR3 runs to 19 residues. Trimming took 3 bases from V and 0 from J, leaving 18 bases between them. For the CDR3, the DNA is TGTGCCAGCAGTTTGTTGCGCCTAACGCTGGGCTCTGGGGCCAACGTCCTGACTTTC. Amino acids: CASSLLRLTLGSGANVLTF.

The chain couples TRBV5-5 to TRBJ2-7, with TRBD1 as a possible D gene (5 bases). This CDR3 is built from 18 residues. V was pared by 2 bases and J by 0 bases, with 21 bases between. Germline V CDR1 and CDR2: SGHKS, YYEKEE (reference sequence). CDR3 bases: TGTGCCAGCAGCTTTAGATTAATCAGGGATTCATACTCCTACGAGCAGTACTTC. Translated, it gives CASSFRLIRDSYSYEQYF.

This chain uses TRBV5-1 with TRBJ1-2, with D perhaps TRBD1 (6 bases). Germline V gives CDR1 SGHRS, CDR2 YFSETQ. V was pared by 0 bases and J by 8 bases, with 14 bases between. The CDR3 extends over 14 amino acids. In nucleotides, the CDR3 is TGCGCCAGCAGCTTGGCCAAGGGGGGGTCCGGCTACACCTTC. Translation: CASSLAKGGSGYTF.

The rearrangement uses TRBV20-1 and TRBJ1-4, with D maybe TRBD1 (5 bases). V shed 0 bases and J shed 3 bases, with 11 bases lying between them. The germline V gene encodes CDR1 DFQATT and CDR2 SNEGSKA (reference sequence). The CDR3 is made up of 15 amino acids. The chain's CDR3 is CSARDSGAPNEKLFF. CDR3 coding DNA: TGCAGTGCTAGAGATAGCGGGGCACCTAATGAAAAACTGTTTTTT.

This clonotype was picked up a small number of times. V gene TRBV4-3 combines with J gene TRBJ1-4; TRBD1 matches 10 bases. The CDR3 sequence is 17 residues long. The V gene end was trimmed by 3 bases and the J gene end by 6 bases; junction bases not matched to a gene: 10. The germline V gene has CDR1 LGHNA and CDR2 YSLEER. CDR3 coding DNA: TGCGCCAGCAGCCACACTCTCTGGGGGACAGGGGATGAAAAACTGTTTTTT. Protein product: CASSHTLWGTGDEKLFF.

This clonotype occurred a few times. The chain carries TRBV5-1 and TRBJ2-5; 8 nucleotides line up with TRBD2. V shed 1 base, J shed 2 bases, and the junction held 4 bases outside the gene matches. CDR3 length: 15 residues. Per the germline V gene, CDR1 is SGHRS and CDR2 is YFSETQ. CDR3 in amino acids: CASSLRPSGQETQYF. The CDR3, as DNA: TGCGCCAGCAGCTTGAGGCCTAGCGGGCAAGAGACCCAGTACTTC.

For the CDR3, the DNA is TGTGCCAGCAGTTTCGCTAGCGTACTCAATGAGCAGTTCTTC. Encoded protein: CASSFASVLNEQFF. The V call is TRBV28, the J call TRBJ2-1; maybe TRBD2 (6 bases). CDR3 length: 14 residues. V shed 3 bases and J shed 6 bases, with 12 bases lying between them. The V gene's germline CDR1 is MDHEN and CDR2 SYDVKM.

This clonotype has more than one count but fewer than ten. The chain carries TRBV10-3 and TRBJ2-4, with TRBD1 as a possible D gene (6 bases). This CDR3 is 17 amino acids long. The germline V and J ends were trimmed by 0 bases and 3 bases, with 15 bases remaining between them. Germline CDR1 and CDR2: ENHRY and SYGVKD. CDR3 sequence: CAISESTPGVGKNIQYF. CDR3 sequence (DNA): TGTGCCATCAGTGAGTCGACTCCAGGGGTGGGCAAAAACATTCAGTACTTC.

J is TRBJ2-5 and V is TRBV27; D possibly corresponds to TRBD2 (7 bases). The germline gives CDR1 MNHEY, CDR2 SMNVEV (reference sequence). The V end lost 8 bases, the J end lost 4 bases, and 17 bases lay between the germline ends. The CDR3 totals 14 residues. The CDR3 protein is CASQGRGGGETQYF. The CDR3 coding sequence is TGTGCCAGCCAGGGTAGGGGGGGTGGAGAGACCCAGTACTTC.

This chain uses TRBV7-9 with TRBJ2-4; D is tentatively TRBD1 or TRBD2 (6 bases each). Germline CDR1 reads SEHNR; CDR2 reads FQNEAQ (reference sequence). The CDR3 has 17 residues. With 0 bases removed from V and 0 bases from J, the gap between germline ends came to 12 bases. This chain's CDR3 is CASSLAGGQLAKNIQYF. CDR3 nucleotides: TGTGCCAGCAGCTTAGCGGGGGGACAACTAGCCAAAAACATTCAGTACTTC.

This chain joins TRBV28 and TRBJ1-2; 9 bases match TRBD1. Germline-derived CDR1 and CDR2 are MDHEN and SYDVKM. Germline trimming cut 7 bases from V and 2 bases from J; bases unmatched to any gene: 11. The CDR3 loop spans 16 amino acids. DNA for the CDR3: TGTGCCAGCACCATAGTGTTGGGACAGGGCAACTATGGCTACACCTTC. Its protein product is CASTIVLGQGNYGYTF.

As regards this clonotype: An end of the junction differs from the germline gene, which may be a read error. V usage is TRBV5-6 and J usage is TRBJ2-7; 10 bases fit TRBD1. The CDR3 has 15 residues. Germline CDR1 SGHDT, CDR2 YYEEEE. The CDR3 protein is CASRWTGGITYEQYF. The CDR3 nucleotides are TGCGCCAGCAGATGGACAGGGGGTATAACCTACGAGCAGTACTTC.

A few counts support this clonotype. The chain links TRBV7-8 to TRBJ2-5; 7 bases line up with TRBD2. With the DNA end fitting TRBJ2-7 better, the J assignment may be wrong. Germline CDR1 is SGHVS and CDR2 is FQNEAQ. CDR3 length: 16 residues. The CDR3 loop reads CASSFIISGETYEQYF. The CDR3 bases are TGTGCCAGCAGCTTTATTATAAGCGGGGAAACCTACGAGCAGTACTTC.